A single sample is the source of the 8 T cell receptor beta chains below, sequenced in a study of T cell changes during pregnancy in multiple sclerosis. Some clones are missing from TCRdb's copy, which holds only in-frame ones; the method was immunoSEQ multiplex PCR. The sample contains about 40,000 clones, about 90% of which appear only once. The sequenced sample was peripheral blood, obtained in the first trimester of pregnancy. The source of these receptors is a female donor in good health, enrolled as a control in a pregnancy study.

The V and J genes are TRBV4-1 and TRBJ2-1; maybe TRBD1 (6 bases). Trimming pared 4 bases from V and 6 bases from J, leaving 10 bases between. CDR1 and CDR2 (germline): MGHRA, YSYEKL. The CDR3 runs 13 residues. The CDR3 spells CASSPGQTNEQFF. The DNA for the CDR3 is TGCGCCAGCAGCCCAGGACAGACCAATGAGCAGTTCTTC.

The chain uses TRBV5-1 and TRBJ2-1, with TRBD2 identical over 10 bases. Germline CDR1 is SGHRS and CDR2 is YFSETQ. The trim removed 3 bases at V and 3 bases at J, leaving 6 bases unmatched. The CDR3 is made up of 16 amino acids. The CDR3 DNA reads TGCGCCAGCAGCTATATCGGGACTAGCGTCTACAATGAGCAGTTCTTC. Protein sequence: CASSYIGTSVYNEQFF.

The V and J genes are TRBV27 and TRBJ1-1; D not resolved. This CDR3 has 13 residues. Germline assignment: CDR1 MNHEY and CDR2 SMNVEV (reference sequence). Trimming removed 3 bases at V and 5 bases at J, with 10 bases between. The CDR3 DNA reads as TGTGCCAGCAGTTTTGGAAGGAGGACTGAAGCTTTCTTT. Amino acid sequence: CASSFGRRTEAFF.

This clone occurred a few times. This chain links TRBV2 with TRBJ1-5; possibly TRBD1 for D (5 bases). The germline gives CDR1 SNHLY, CDR2 FYNNEI. The ends were cut back, 7 bases at V and 2 bases at J, with 9 bases in the middle. This CDR3 is 13 amino acids long. In nucleotides, the CDR3 is TGTGCCAGCACGGGGGATGGCAATCAGCCCCAGCATTTT. Its protein product is CASTGDGNQPQHF.

This chain uses TRBV5-1 with TRBJ1-1; 7 bases align to TRBD1. V trimming: 0 bases; J trimming: 0 bases; junction bases outside the gene matches: 2. CDR3 size: 15 residues. CDR1 and CDR2 (germline): SGHRS, YFSETQ. CDR3 sequence: CASSLVGQVNTEAFF. The DNA of the CDR3 is TGCGCCAGCAGCTTGGTTGGACAGGTGAACACTGAAGCTTTCTTT.

This rearrangement joins TRBV27 to TRBJ2-7, with TRBD1 matching 10 bases. The CDR3 runs 18 residues. Germline V gene data show CDR1 as MNHEY and CDR2 as SMNVEV (reference sequence). V shed 2 bases and J 0 bases; nucleotides not matched to a gene: 10. The CDR3 region has the DNA TGTGCCAGCAGTTTAGTTTGGGACAGGGGACCCCTCTCCTACGAGCAGTACTTC. Its protein is CASSLVWDRGPLSYEQYF.

This chain joins TRBV4-3 and TRBJ2-7; tentative D call: TRBD1 (6 bases). Deletions cut 3 bases from V and 0 bases from J, with 18 bases between. The CDR3 is 17 amino acids. Germline CDR1 reads LGHNA; CDR2 reads YSLEER. Written as DNA, the CDR3 is TGCGCCAGCAGCCACCGGTCCGGGACAACAAACTCCTACGAGCAGTACTTC. Encoded protein: CASSHRSGTTNSYEQYF.

The genes are TRBV27 and TRBJ2-1; 7 nucleotides align to TRBD2. Germline trimming cut 3 bases from V and 7 bases from J; bases unmatched to any gene: 9. The CDR3 runs to 15 residues. CDR1 and CDR2 (germline): MNHEY, SMNVEV (reference sequence). The CDR3 here is CASSFLASGGNEQFF. The CDR3 bases are TGTGCCAGCAGTTTTTTAGCTAGCGGTGGGAATGAGCAGTTCTTC.